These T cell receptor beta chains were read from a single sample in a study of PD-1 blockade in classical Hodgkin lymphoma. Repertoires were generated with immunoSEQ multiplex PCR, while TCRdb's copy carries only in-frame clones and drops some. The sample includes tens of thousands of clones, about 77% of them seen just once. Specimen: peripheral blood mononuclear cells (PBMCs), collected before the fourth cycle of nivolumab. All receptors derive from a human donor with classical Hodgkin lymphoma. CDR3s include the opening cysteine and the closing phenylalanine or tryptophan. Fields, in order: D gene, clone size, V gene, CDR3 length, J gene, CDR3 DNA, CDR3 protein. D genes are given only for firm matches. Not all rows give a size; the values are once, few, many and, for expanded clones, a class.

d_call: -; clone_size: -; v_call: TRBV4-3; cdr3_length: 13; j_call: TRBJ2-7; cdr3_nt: TGCGCCAGCAGCCAACCGCCCTGGGATGAGCAGTACTTC; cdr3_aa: CASSQPPWDEQYF
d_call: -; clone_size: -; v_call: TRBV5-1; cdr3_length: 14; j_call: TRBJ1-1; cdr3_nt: TGCGCCAGCAGCTTACGAACCCTGAACACTGAAGCTTTCTTT; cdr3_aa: CASSLRTLNTEAFF
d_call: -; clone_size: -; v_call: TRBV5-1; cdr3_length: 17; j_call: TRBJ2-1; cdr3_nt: TGCGCCAGCACCCACTTTCCCGACACTCTGGGGTACAATGAGCAGTTCTTC; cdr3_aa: CASTHFPDTLGYNEQFF
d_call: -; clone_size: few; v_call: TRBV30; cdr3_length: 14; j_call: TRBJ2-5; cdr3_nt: TGTGCCTGGAGGGCGTTGTGGTGGGGGGAGACCCAGTACTTC; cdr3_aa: CAWRALWWGETQYF
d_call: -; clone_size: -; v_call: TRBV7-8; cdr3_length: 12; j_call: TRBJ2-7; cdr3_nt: TGTGCCAGCAGCTTTCATTCCTACGAGCAGTACTTC; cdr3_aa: CASSFHSYEQYF
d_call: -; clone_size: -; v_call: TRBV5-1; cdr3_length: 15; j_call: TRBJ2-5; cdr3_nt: TGCGCCAGCAGCTTGATCTTCTCACCGCAAGAGACCCAGTACTTC; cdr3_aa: CASSLIFSPQETQYF
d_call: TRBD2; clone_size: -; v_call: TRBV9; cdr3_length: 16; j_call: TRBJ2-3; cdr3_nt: TGTGCCAGCAGCTACGGGACTAGCAGGGGTTTGGATACGCAGTATTTT; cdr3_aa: CASSYGTSRGLDTQYF
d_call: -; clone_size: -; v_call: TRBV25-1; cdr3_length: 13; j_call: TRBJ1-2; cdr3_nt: TGTGCCAGCGGATGGGGGGGTACCCGTGGCTACACCTTC; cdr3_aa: CASGWGGTRGYTF
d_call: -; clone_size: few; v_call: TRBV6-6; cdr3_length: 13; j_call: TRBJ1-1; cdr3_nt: TGTGCCAGCAGTTCCTACAGGGAGACTGAAGCTTTCTTT; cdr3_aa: CASSSYRETEAFF
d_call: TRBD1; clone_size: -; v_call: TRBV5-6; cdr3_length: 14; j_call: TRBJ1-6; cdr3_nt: TGTGCCAGCAGCTTTCGACAGGGTAGTTCACCCCTCCACTTT; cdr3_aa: CASSFRQGSSPLHF
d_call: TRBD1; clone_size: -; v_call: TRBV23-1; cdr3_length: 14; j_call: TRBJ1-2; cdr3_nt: TGCGCCAGCTATAAACCCAGGGGGCTGTATGGCTACACCTTC; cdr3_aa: CASYKPRGLYGYTF
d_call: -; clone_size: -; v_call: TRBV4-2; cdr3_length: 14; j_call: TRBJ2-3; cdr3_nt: TGTGCCAGCAGCCTCGTCAAGGGCACAGATACGCAGTATTTT; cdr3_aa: CASSLVKGTDTQYF
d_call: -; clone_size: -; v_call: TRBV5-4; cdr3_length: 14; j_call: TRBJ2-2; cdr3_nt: TGTGCCAGCAGCGGTAGTTGGGGGTCCGGGGAGCTGTTTTTT; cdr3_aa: CASSGSWGSGELFF
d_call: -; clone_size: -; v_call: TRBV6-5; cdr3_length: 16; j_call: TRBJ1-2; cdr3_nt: TGTGCCAGCAGTTACATACTAACAGGGAACCCCTATGGCTACACCTTC; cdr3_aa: CASSYILTGNPYGYTF
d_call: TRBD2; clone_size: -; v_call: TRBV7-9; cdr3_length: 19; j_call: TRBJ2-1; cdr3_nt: TGTGCCAGCAGCCAGAGGTTCGGCGGGGGTAATATGGCCTACAATGAGCAGTTCTTC; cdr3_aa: CASSQRFGGGNMAYNEQFF